The next 18 T cell receptor beta chains were all read from a single sample in a study of T cell repertoires in cytomegalovirus infection. MiXCR, applied by TCRdb to the reads, yields one record per CDR3 protein. The sample lists over 100,000 distinct CDR3 sequences, about 17% occurring once. Material for sequencing was PBMCs. The receptors come from a human donor in good health (CMV status not recorded). Some clones in this sample may be carry-over from other donors' samples.

The rearrangement joins TRBV20-1 to TRBJ2-3; the D gene is possibly TRBD2 (7 bases). The CDR3 spans 14 residues. The germline gives CDR1 DFQATT, CDR2 SNEGSKA (reference sequence). Between the trimmed V and J ends, which lost 3 bases and 5 bases, there was a span of 15 bases. CDR3 nucleotide sequence: TGCAGTGCTAGGGGGGGGGCCGGTGAAGATACGCAGTATTTT. Translating gives CSARGGAGEDTQYF.

This clonotype was picked up a small number of times. The chain links TRBV12-3 or TRBV12-4 to TRBJ2-5, with D maybe TRBD2 (5 bases). Trimming removed 6 bases from V and 5 bases from J, with 10 bases in between. The CDR3 loop spans 12 amino acids. CDR3 DNA: TGTGCCAGCAGCATCCGAGGGGAGACCCAGTACTTC. It yields the protein CASSIRGETQYF.

This clonotype was found many times. The V and J genes are TRBV7-3 and TRBJ1-1, with 7 nucleotides matching TRBD1. Germline loops: CDR1 SGHTA, CDR2 FQGTGA. This CDR3 is 13 amino acids long. V trimming: 4 bases; J trimming: 10 bases; junction bases outside the gene matches: 9. CDR3 loop: CASSSTGWARAFF. CDR3 nucleotide sequence: TGTGCCAGCAGCTCGACAGGGTGGGCGAGAGCTTTCTTT.

The chain combines TRBV12-3 or TRBV12-4 with TRBJ2-1; 10 nucleotides line up with TRBD2. The CDR3 has 15 residues. J gave up 4 bases and V 5 bases, and 5 bases lay outside the gene matches. The CDR3 loop reads CASSPLAGAYNEQFF. CDR3 DNA: TGTGCCAGCAGTCCGCTAGCGGGGGCATACAATGAGCAGTTCTTC.

In this sample, this clonotype turned up many times. The rearrangement links TRBV11-1 to TRBJ1-1, with TRBD1 matching 8 bases. With 6 bases clipped from V and 0 bases from J, the junction kept 12 bases outside the gene matches. Germline V lookup: CDR1 SGHAT, CDR2 FQDESV (reference sequence). The CDR3 has 17 residues. CDR3 sequence (DNA): TGTGCCAGCAGACCTGCCGGGACAGGCTCCCTGAACACTGAAGCTTTCTTT. This gives the protein CASRPAGTGSLNTEAFF.

This clonotype was counted ten times or more. The V and J genes are TRBV25-1 and TRBJ1-1, with D unclear. Trimming left V 3 bases short and J 4 bases short, with 6 bases between. Germline V gene lookup returns CDR1 MGHDK and CDR2 SYGVNS. The CDR3 is 12 amino acids. In DNA form, the CDR3 reads TGTGCCAGCAGTGACCGGTCCACTGAAGCTTTCTTT. This translates into CASSDRSTEAFF.

This clonotype was recorded once. This rearrangement joins TRBV13 to TRBJ2-3; 8 bases map to TRBD2. CDR3 length: 16 residues. The ends lost 0 bases at V and 8 bases at J; junction bases unmatched: 10. Germline CDR1 reads PRHDT; CDR2 reads FYEKMQ (reference sequence). DNA of the CDR3: TGTGCCAGCAGCTTAGGAAGCGGGGGCGCCCCAGGTACGCAGTATTTT. Protein product: CASSLGSGGAPGTQYF.

This clonotype was found a few times. The rearrangement links TRBV5-5 to TRBJ1-2; 7 positions match TRBD1. The CDR3 runs 14 residues. Per the germline V gene, CDR1 is SGHKS and CDR2 is YYEKEE (reference sequence). The V gene end was trimmed by 0 bases and the J gene end by 5 bases; junction bases not matched to a gene: 4. CDR3 sequence reads: CASSLGGGWYGYTF. CDR3 nucleotides: TGTGCCAGCAGCTTGGGAGGGGGCTGGTATGGCTACACCTTC.

This clonotype was detected a few times. Lacking the conserved final phenylalanine or tryptophan, this CDR3 likely reflects a read error. Because the CDR3's place on the DNA is in doubt, the DNA is left out and the CDR3 is given as listed by TCRdb. This chain joins TRBV20-1 and TRBJ1-1; the tabulated D call, TRBD1, remains unverified against the DNA. The CDR3 spans 10 amino acids, including both terminal residues. Germline V gives CDR1 DFQATT, CDR2 SNEGSKA (reference sequence). The chain's CDR3 is CSAKMGQSDG.

This clonotype was recorded a few times. The chain is built from TRBV7-8 and TRBJ1-1; weak D call: TRBD1 (6 bases). V was shortened by 8 bases and J by 7 bases, with 14 bases between the two germline ends. This CDR3 has 12 residues. Germline V gene sequence: CDR1 SGHVS, CDR2 FQNEAQ. This CDR3 is CASSLGTLEAFF. The CDR3 coding sequence is TGTGCCAGCTCCTTAGGGACACTTGAAGCTTTCTTT.

This clonotype was counted between two and nine times. This chain uses TRBV4-1 with TRBJ2-5; TRBD2 might be the D (5 bases). Germline CDR1 MGHRA, CDR2 YSYEKL. The CDR3 covers 15 residues. The V end lost 0 bases, the J end lost 5 bases, and 13 bases lay between the germline ends. The CDR3 sequence is CASSQDSGFGETQYF. The DNA for the CDR3 is TGCGCCAGCAGCCAAGATTCGGGGTTCGGCGAGACCCAGTACTTC.

This clonotype was seen many times. The chain is built from TRBV19 and TRBJ1-3, with 11 positions matching TRBD1. The CDR3 runs to 17 residues. V shed 5 bases and J 0 bases; nucleotides not matched to a gene: 6. CDR1 and CDR2 from the germline V gene are LNHDA and SQIVND (reference sequence). CDR3 nucleotide sequence: TGTGCCAGTAGTCGCGGGACAGGGGGAATCTCTGGAAACACCATATATTTT. Protein product: CASSRGTGGISGNTIYF.

The sample holds one count of this clonotype. The chain is built from TRBV12-3 or TRBV12-4 and TRBJ1-1; D is perhaps TRBD1 (6 bases). The CDR3 has 15 amino acids. V lost 7 bases, J lost 4 bases, and 19 bases lay in between. The CDR3 sequence: CASTYGGAGGTEAFF. CDR3 bases: TGTGCCAGCACTTATGGGGGGGCTGGTGGCACTGAAGCTTTCTTT.

This clonotype turned up a few times. The chain joins TRBV7-3 to TRBJ1-2; the D is unclear. The V and J ends lost 5 bases and 5 bases respectively, with 18 bases between them. CDR1 is SGHTA, CDR2 FQGTGA, per germline. The length of the CDR3 is 15 residues. The CDR3 nucleotides read TGTGCCAGCAGCCCTGGGTTCGGCGAATTTTATGGCTACACCTTC. Translated: CASSPGFGEFYGYTF.

This clonotype has only a few counts. The J gene is TRBJ2-1, the V gene TRBV5-5; 8 bases are a match to TRBD2. V trimming: 0 bases; J trimming: 3 bases; junction bases outside the gene matches: 5. Germline assignment: CDR1 SGHKS and CDR2 YYEKEE (reference sequence). The CDR3 sequence is 16 residues long. This CDR3 is CASSLGPGGGYNEQFF. Here the CDR3 DNA reads TGTGCCAGCAGCTTGGGACCCGGGGGGGGCTACAATGAGCAGTTCTTC.

This clonotype was counted a few times. The chain couples TRBV27 to TRBJ1-1; 12 nucleotides match TRBD1. The CDR3 sequence is 19 residues long. Germline values: CDR1 MNHEY, CDR2 SMNVEV (reference sequence). V dropped 4 bases and J dropped 0; count of bases not matched to a gene: 12. CDR3 nucleotide sequence: TGTGCCAGCAGTTCAGTGGGGACAGGGGGCTGGAGGCTGAACACTGAAGCTTTCTTT. Translation: CASSSVGTGGWRLNTEAFF.

This clonotype has ten or more counts. The chain couples TRBV4-1 to TRBJ1-5; weak D call: TRBD1 (5 bases). The V end lost 1 base, the J end lost 2 bases, and 9 bases lay between the germline ends. This CDR3 is built from 15 residues. Germline V gene data show CDR1 as MGHRA and CDR2 as YSYEKL. The CDR3, as DNA: TGCGCCAGCAGCCAAGCTTCGGGGGGCAATCAGCCCCAGCATTTT. Its protein product is CASSQASGGNQPQHF.

The V gene is TRBV6-4, the J gene TRBJ2-1; possibly TRBD1 for D (8 bases). Trimming removed 3 bases at V and 1 base at J, with 10 bases between. Per the germline V gene, CDR1 is MRHNA and CDR2 is SNTAGT. The CDR3 is 15 residues long. The CDR3 loop is CASSEQGGSYNEQFF. CDR3 DNA: TGTGCCAGCAGTGAACAGGGGGGGTCCTACAATGAGCAGTTCTTC.